This T cell receptor beta chain was sequenced in a study of T cell responses to AZD1222 COVID-19 vaccine. General study points: Baseline seropositives among AZD1222 recipients totaled only five or six. Nearly half of spike-specific TCRs reportedly target unmutated variant regions. Clonal diversity was possibly underestimated, and the donors were mostly white British, with more females.

As to this clone: No antigen is known for it.

Sequencing used immunoSEQ multiplex PCR; TCRdb keeps in-frame clones, though not all of them. There are just over 150,000 clones in the sample; 90% occur only once, and roughly 1.6% lies in the top ten. The sequenced sample was peripheral blood, obtained 28 days after the second AZD1222 dose. The TCR sequence derives from an adult who received the AZD1222 COVID-19 vaccine.

This chain's CDR3 is CASSVEAVARNEKLFF. For the CDR3, the DNA is TGTGCCAGCAGCGTAGAGGCGGTGGCCAGGAATGAAAAACTGTTTTTT. V and J are TRBV9 and TRBJ1-4; D call uncertain. The V gene's germline CDR1 is SGDLS and CDR2 YYNGEE. Trimming shortened V by 0 bases and J by 5 bases, and 14 bases separated the two germline ends. This CDR3 is 16 amino acids long.